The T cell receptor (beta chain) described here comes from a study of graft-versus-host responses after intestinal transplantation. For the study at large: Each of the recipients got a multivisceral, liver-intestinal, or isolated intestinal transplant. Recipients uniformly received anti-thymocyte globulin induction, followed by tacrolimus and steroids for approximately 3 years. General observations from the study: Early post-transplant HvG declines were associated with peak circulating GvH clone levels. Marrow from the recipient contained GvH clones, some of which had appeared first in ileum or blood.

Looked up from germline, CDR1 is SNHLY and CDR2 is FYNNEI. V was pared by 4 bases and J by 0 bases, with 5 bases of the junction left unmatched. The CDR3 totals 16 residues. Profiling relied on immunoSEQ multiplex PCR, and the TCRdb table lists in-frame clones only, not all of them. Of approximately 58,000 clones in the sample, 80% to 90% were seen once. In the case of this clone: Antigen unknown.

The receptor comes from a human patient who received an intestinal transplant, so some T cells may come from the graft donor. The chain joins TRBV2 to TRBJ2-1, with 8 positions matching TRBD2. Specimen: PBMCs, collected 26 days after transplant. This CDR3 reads CASSGLAGGSYNEQFF. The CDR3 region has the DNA TGTGCCAGCAGTGGGTTGGCGGGAGGCTCCTACAATGAGCAGTTCTTC.